A single sample gave rise to the 25 T cell receptor beta chains below, sequenced in a study of T cells in Graves' hyperthyroidism and ophthalmopathy. Amplification of TCR beta CDR3 regions was performed using RNA transcripts as template. The study used the HTBI primer set for a first-round RT-PCR of the TCR CDR3. From the multiplex PCR reads, TCRdb called clonotypes with MiXCR, one entry per CDR3 protein. Among roughly 180,000 distinct CDR3 sequences listed, about 18% were seen once. The source material was blood. All receptors come from a woman between 50 and 59 years old with Graves' hyperthyroidism.

Ten or more counts support this clonotype. The V gene is TRBV5-5, the J gene TRBJ1-5; no firm D call. This CDR3 is 14 amino acids long. The germline V gene has CDR1 SGHKS and CDR2 YYEKEE (reference sequence). V lost 4 bases to trimming and J lost 7 bases, with 15 bases between them. CDR3 region: CASSLNAAGQPQHF. The CDR3 coding sequence is TGTGCCAGCAGCCTGAACGCGGCGGGACAGCCCCAGCATTTT. Combining the CDR3 with reference TRBV5-5 and TRBJ1-5 gives the whole variable domain DAGVTQSPTHLIKTRGQQVTLRCSPISGHKSVSWYQQVLGQGPQFIFQYYEKEERGRGNFPDRFSARQFPNYSSELNVNALLLGDSALYLCASSLNAAGQPQHFGDGTRLSIL.

This clonotype was picked up a small number of times. A much larger clone lies one base from this, so it may be a read error. This chain uses TRBV27 with TRBJ1-1; TRBD1 matches at 11 bases. The CDR3 spans 14 residues. V gave up 4 bases and J gave up 11 bases; unmatched junction bases: 9. Germline V CDR1 and CDR2: MNHEY, SMNVEV (reference sequence). The CDR3 sequence: CASSSHGTGGSAFF. DNA for the CDR3: TGTGCCAGCAGTTCACACGGGACAGGGGGTTCGGCTTTCTTT.

This clonotype was picked up many times. This chain links TRBV7-9 with TRBJ2-5; TRBD1 or TRBD2 may be the D gene (6 bases each). The V gene's germline CDR1 is SEHNR and CDR2 FQNEAQ (reference sequence). The CDR3 is 14 amino acids. V was cut by 1 base and J by 5 bases, with 11 bases left in between. The CDR3 DNA reads as TGTGCCAGCAGCTTAGTTTCGGGGGCGGAGACCCAGTACTTC. It translates to CASSLVSGAETQYF.

Many counts were recorded for this clonotype. The V gene is TRBV18, the J gene TRBJ1-1, with D uncertain. The CDR3 spans 17 residues. The V gene lost 4 bases and the J gene lost 9 bases, with 27 bases spanning the gap. In germline, CDR1 is KGHSH, CDR2 LQKENI. In nucleotides, the CDR3 is TGTGCCAGCTCACTTATTTCGCCGAATCCTACTATTACCCAAGCTTTCTTT. Protein sequence: CASSLISPNPTITQAFF.

Note on this clonotype: A much larger clone sits a single nucleotide away, making a read error possible. The V call is TRBV2, the J call TRBJ2-3; 8 bases match TRBD1. The V gene end was trimmed by 7 bases and the J gene end by 8 bases; junction bases not matched to a gene: 5. This CDR3 is 12 amino acids long. Germline V CDR1 and CDR2: SNHLY, FYNNEI. The CDR3 nucleotides read TGTGCCAGCATTGACAGGGGCAGTACGCAGTATTTT. This codes for CASIDRGSTQYF. Full variable domain (rest looked up from reference TRBV2 and TRBJ2-3): EPEVTQTPSHQVTQMGQEVILRCVPISNHLYFYWYRQILGQKVEFLVSFYNNEISEKSEIFDDQFSVERPDGSNFTLKIRSTKLEDSAMYFCASIDRGSTQYFGPGTRLTVL.

At least ten counts were recorded for this clonotype. This sequence joins TRBV6-5 and TRBJ1-1; TRBD1 matches 7 bases. After removal of 0 bases from V and 2 bases from J, the junction contained 9 bases not matched to a gene. CDR1 and CDR2 from the germline V gene are MNHEY and SVGAGI. CDR3 length: 17 amino acids. This CDR3 reads CASSYSQGGLGNTEAFF. CDR3 bases: TGTGCCAGCAGTTACTCCCAAGGGGGCCTGGGAAACACTGAAGCTTTCTTT.

At least ten counts were recorded for this clonotype. The chain couples TRBV6-5 to TRBJ1-6; 8 bases agree with TRBD1. The CDR3 has 15 residues. Losses at the gene ends were 2 bases for V and 10 bases for J; bases not matched to a gene: 7. Looked up from germline, CDR1 is MNHEY and CDR2 is SVGAGI. The CDR3 loop is CASSYLRQGRSPLHF. CDR3 sequence (DNA): TGTGCCAGCAGTTACCTAAGACAGGGGCGGTCACCCCTCCACTTT.

The rearrangement joins TRBV4-1 to TRBJ2-2; D gene ambiguous. In germline, CDR1 is MGHRA, CDR2 YSYEKL. The CDR3 length is 16 residues. Trimming removed 0 bases at V and 0 bases at J, with 8 bases between. The CDR3 here is CASSQDHRANTGELFF. The CDR3, as DNA: TGCGCCAGCAGCCAAGATCACCGGGCGAACACCGGGGAGCTGTTTTTT.

This clonotype showed up many times. The chain uses TRBV2 and TRBJ2-7; D is possibly TRBD1 or TRBD2 (6 bases each). This CDR3 has 12 residues. The ends were cut back, 4 bases at V and 7 bases at J, with 11 bases in the middle. Looked up from germline, CDR1 is SNHLY and CDR2 is FYNNEI. CDR3 nucleotides: TGTGCCAGCAGTGCCGGAGGGGGGGAGCAGTACTTC. It translates to CASSAGGGEQYF. Based on the CDR3 plus reference TRBV2 and TRBJ2-7, the full variable domain is EPEVTQTPSHQVTQMGQEVILRCVPISNHLYFYWYRQILGQKVEFLVSFYNNEISEKSEIFDDQFSVERPDGSNFTLKIRSTKLEDSAMYFCASSAGGGEQYFGPGTRLTVT.

For this clonotype: This clone may be a read error of a much larger clone one base away. The rearrangement joins TRBV3-1 to TRBJ1-5; weak D call: TRBD1 (5 bases). Germline V gene data show CDR1 as LGHDT and CDR2 as YNNKEL (reference sequence). The CDR3 runs 16 residues. The CDR3: CASSHEGNPSNPPQHF. CDR3 sequence (DNA): TGTGCCAGCAGCCACGAGGGGAACCCCTCCAATCCGCCCCAGCATTTT.

This clonotype showed up many times. This sequence joins TRBV20-1 and TRBJ1-1; perhaps TRBD1 as D (6 bases). This CDR3 spans 14 amino acids. V lost 7 bases and J 1 base, leaving 16 bases between the germline ends. Germline CDR1 and CDR2: DFQATT and SNEGSKA (reference sequence). The CDR3 protein is CSVKTYRENTEAFF. CDR3 nucleotides: TGCAGTGTCAAAACCTACAGGGAGAACACTGAAGCTTTCTTT.

The V and J genes are TRBV16 and TRBJ1-6; tentatively, D is TRBD1 (5 bases). Germline V CDR1 and CDR2: KGHSY, FQNENV. V lost 1 base and J lost 3, with 19 bases in between. The CDR3 is made up of 19 amino acids. The chain's CDR3 is CASSQYPDQGTVYNSPLHF. For the CDR3, the DNA is TGTGCCAGCAGCCAATACCCCGACCAGGGAACGGTCTATAATTCACCCCTCCACTTT.

This clonotype occurred many times. V is TRBV14 and J is TRBJ2-3, with a tentative D call TRBD1 (5 bases). This CDR3 has 15 residues. Trimming stripped 4 bases from V and 4 bases from J, with 15 bases between. CDR1 and CDR2 from the germline V gene are SGHDN and FVKESK. DNA of the CDR3: TGTGCCAGCAGCCCTACAGGATACCGTTCAGATACGCAGTATTTT. Translating gives CASSPTGYRSDTQYF.

This clonotype was picked up a small number of times. The V call is TRBV20-1, the J call TRBJ2-3, with 11 bases identical to TRBD2. CDR1 is DFQATT and CDR2 is SNEGSKA in the germline V gene (reference sequence). V trimming: 7 bases; J trimming: 0 bases; junction bases outside the gene matches: 9. The CDR3 sequence is 16 residues long. CDR3 in DNA: TGCAGTGTCTCGACTAGCGGGGTGACTAGCACAGATACGCAGTATTTT. Translated: CSVSTSGVTSTDTQYF.

This clonotype was detected many times. The chain combines TRBV9 with TRBJ1-6; 9 bases map to TRBD1. Germline V gives CDR1 SGDLS, CDR2 YYNGEE. The CDR3 covers 14 residues. The junction had 3 bases not matched to a gene; V was cut back by 1 base and J by 10 bases. The DNA of the CDR3 is TGTGCCAGCAGCGTATTGGACAGGGGCTCACCCCTCCACTTT. Translating gives CASSVLDRGSPLHF.

This clonotype was seen at least ten times. The CDR3 bases are TGTGCCAGCAGCCATGATACAGGGTACGCCGATGAGCAGTTCTTC. Translated: CASSHDTGYADEQFF. V and J are TRBV7-2 and TRBJ2-1; TRBD1 might be the D (6 bases). Germline V gene lookup returns CDR1 SGHTA and CDR2 FQGNSA. The length of the CDR3 is 15 residues. V lost 5 bases, J lost 8 bases, and 19 bases lay in between.

In its sample, this clonotype was seen many times. V usage is TRBV7-9 and J usage is TRBJ2-1, with 13 bases identical to TRBD2. Trimming took 5 bases from V and 1 from J; bases not matched to a gene: 8. The CDR3 is 18 amino acids. Germline V gene sequence: CDR1 SEHNR, CDR2 FQNEAQ (reference sequence). This chain's CDR3 is CASSNGTSGGGSYNEQFF. CDR3 nucleotide sequence: TGTGCCAGCAGCAACGGAACTAGCGGGGGGGGTTCCTACAATGAGCAGTTCTTC.

This chain uses TRBV28 with TRBJ2-7; D is ambiguous. The CDR3 totals 14 residues. CDR1 and CDR2 from the germline V gene are MDHEN and SYDVKM. The germline V and J ends were trimmed by 2 bases and 0 bases, with 8 bases remaining between them. CDR3 loop: CASSLPAHSYEQYF. As DNA, the CDR3 is TGTGCCAGCAGTTTACCAGCGCACTCCTACGAGCAGTACTTC.

At least ten counts were recorded for this clonotype. V and J are TRBV11-1 and TRBJ2-3, with D tentatively TRBD1 (5 bases). V was clipped by 5 bases and J by 2 bases, with 11 bases between them. The CDR3 consists of 14 residues. Per the germline V gene, CDR1 is SGHAT and CDR2 is FQDESV (reference sequence). The CDR3 nucleotides are TGTGCCAGCAGCCACACAGGTCCCACAGATACGCAGTATTTT. Translation gives CASSHTGPTDTQYF.

This clonotype was counted at least ten times. The CDR3 coding sequence is TGTGCCAGCAGCTTAGCCCACAGGGAGGGTTTACCCCAGCATTTT. Protein: CASSLAHREGLPQHF. The chain employs TRBV7-2 and TRBJ1-5, with D possibly being TRBD1 (6 bases). The germline V and J ends were trimmed by 0 bases and 10 bases, with 16 bases remaining between them. The CDR3 totals 15 residues. CDR1 SGHTA and CDR2 FQGNSA come from the germline V gene.

On this clonotype itself: A read error may account for a junction end that differs from germline. V usage is TRBV3-1 and J usage is TRBJ1-6, with D unclear. The CDR3 runs to 16 residues. Germline V gene sequence: CDR1 LGHDT, CDR2 YNNKEL (reference sequence). CDR3 bases: TGTGCCAGCGGCCAAGGGCACGGATCCTATAATTCACCCCTCCACTTT. It encodes CASGQGHGSYNSPLHF.

CDR3 amino acids: CASSQDPSGGAYEQFF. The DNA for the CDR3 is TGCGCCAGCAGCCAAGACCCTAGCGGGGGGGCCTATGAGCAGTTCTTC. The chain carries TRBV4-1 and TRBJ2-1; 12 nucleotides agree with TRBD2. Germline-derived CDR1 and CDR2 are MGHRA and YSYEKL. J lost 8 bases, V lost 0 bases, and 5 bases had no gene match. This CDR3 spans 16 amino acids.

This clonotype occurred a few times. The chain uses TRBV13 and TRBJ2-2; 11 bases align to TRBD2. Germline V gene data show CDR1 as PRHDT and CDR2 as FYEKMQ (reference sequence). V shed 0 bases and J 2 bases; nucleotides not matched to a gene: 2. CDR3 length: 17 amino acids. The CDR3 DNA follows: TGTGCCAGCAGCTTAGGGACTAGCGGGGTAAACACCGGGGAGCTGTTTTTT. Its translation: CASSLGTSGVNTGELFF.

In its sample, this clonotype was seen many times. The rearrangement joins TRBV6-5 to TRBJ1-2; 9 positions agree with TRBD1. The CDR3 totals 16 residues. Germline lookup yields CDR1 MNHEY and CDR2 SVGAGI. Trimming at V came to 0 bases and at J to 7 bases, leaving 9 bases not matched to a gene. Written as DNA, the CDR3 is TGTGCCAGCAGTTACTCCTATCTACGGGACAGGGCTGGCTACACCTTC. This gives the protein CASSYSYLRDRAGYTF.

The genes are TRBV7-3 and TRBJ2-1, with TRBD2 as a possible D gene (5 bases). V was trimmed by 1 base and J by 8 bases, leaving 9 bases between them. CDR3 length: 13 amino acids. Germline V gives CDR1 SGHTA, CDR2 FQGTGA. The CDR3 bases are TGTGCCAGCAGCTTAAGAGGAGGTGATGAGCAGTTCTTC. It specifies CASSLRGGDEQFF.